This TCR beta chain was observed in a study of cytomegalovirus exposure and HLA in healthy donors. A multiplex PCR was run with 60 Vbeta primers and 13 Jbeta primers. Produced via immunoSEQ multiplex PCR; TCRdb's table is partial and in-frame only. The data contain about 140,000 clones, more than 75% of them singletons. This clone has a handful of counts. Germline V CDR1 and CDR2: LNHNV, YYDKDF (reference sequence). The CDR3 covers 17 residues. V shed 0 bases, J shed 1 base, and the junction held 7 bases outside the gene matches. The rearrangement joins TRBV15 to TRBJ2-5, with TRBD2 identical over 8 bases. Sample: PBMCs. This sequence was found in a middle-aged man in good health and CMV-seronegative. The CDR3 is CATSRDRTSGFQETQYF. The CDR3 bases are TGTGCCACCAGCAGAGATAGAACTAGCGGATTCCAAGAGACCCAGTACTTC. Looking up the rest from reference TRBV15 and TRBJ2-5 gives the full variable domain: DAMVIQNPRYQVTQFGKPVTLSCSQTLNHNVMYWYQQKSSQAPKLLFHYYDKDFNNEADTPDNFQSRRPNTSFCFLDIRSPGLGDTAMYLCATSRDRTSGFQETQYFGPGTRLLVL.